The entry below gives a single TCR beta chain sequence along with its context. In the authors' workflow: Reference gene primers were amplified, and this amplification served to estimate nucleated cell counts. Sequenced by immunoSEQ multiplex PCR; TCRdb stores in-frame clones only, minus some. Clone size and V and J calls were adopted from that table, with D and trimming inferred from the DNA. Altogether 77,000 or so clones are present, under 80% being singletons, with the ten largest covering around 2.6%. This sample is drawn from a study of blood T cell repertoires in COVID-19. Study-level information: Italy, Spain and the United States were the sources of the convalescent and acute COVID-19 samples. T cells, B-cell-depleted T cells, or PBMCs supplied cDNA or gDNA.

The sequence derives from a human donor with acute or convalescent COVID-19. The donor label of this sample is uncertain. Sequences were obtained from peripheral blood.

CDR3 nucleotide sequence: TGTGCCAGCAGCCGATCCGGGACAGGGAAAGAGACCCAGTACTTC. Protein sequence: CASSRSGTGKETQYF. The chain links TRBV3-1 (or the pseudogene TRBV3-2) to TRBJ2-5, with 9 positions matching TRBD1. The CDR3 extends over 15 amino acids. CDR1 LGHDT and CDR2 YNNKEL come from the germline V gene (reference sequence). The V and J ends lost 4 bases and 3 bases, in that order; junction bases with no gene match: 6.